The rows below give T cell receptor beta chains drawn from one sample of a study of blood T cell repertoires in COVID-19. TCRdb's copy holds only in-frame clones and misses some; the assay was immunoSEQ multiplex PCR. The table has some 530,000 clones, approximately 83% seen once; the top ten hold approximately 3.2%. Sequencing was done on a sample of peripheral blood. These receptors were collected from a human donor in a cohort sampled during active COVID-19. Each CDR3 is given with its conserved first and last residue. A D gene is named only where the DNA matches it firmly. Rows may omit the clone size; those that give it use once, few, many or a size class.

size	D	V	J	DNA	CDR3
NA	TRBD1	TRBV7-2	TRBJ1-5	TGTGCCAGCAGCTTAGGGGACAGGGGGAATCAGCCCCAGCATTTT	CASSLGDRGNQPQHF
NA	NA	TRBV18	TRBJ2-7	TGTGCCAGCTCACCATATCTGGCAGTCCGCTACGAGCAGTACTTC	CASSPYLAVRYEQYF
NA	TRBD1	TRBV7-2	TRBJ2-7	TGTGCCAGCAGCTTAAGGACAGGTGGTTCCTACGAGCAGTACTTC	CASSLRTGGSYEQYF
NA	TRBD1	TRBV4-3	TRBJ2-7	TGCGCCAGCAGCCAAGAGGGGGCGTCTACAGGGGGCAGAAAGCAGTACTTC	CASSQEGASTGGRKQYF
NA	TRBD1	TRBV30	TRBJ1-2	TGTGCCTGGAGTGTTATCGGCAGGGGGCCCTATGGCTACACCTTC	CAWSVIGRGPYGYTF
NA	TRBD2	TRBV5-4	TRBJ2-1	TGTGCCAGCAGCTTGGGCGGGGGGAGCTCCTACAATGAGCAGTTCTTC	CASSLGGGSSYNEQFF
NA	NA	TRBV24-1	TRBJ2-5	TGTGCCACCAGTGCGTCAGGGGAGACCCAGTACTTC	CATSASGETQYF
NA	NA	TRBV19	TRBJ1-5	TGTGCCAGTAGTATTAGGCGGCAGCCCCAGCATTTT	CASSIRRQPQHF
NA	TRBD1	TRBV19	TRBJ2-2	TGTGCCAGTTCGAACCCGGGACAGGGGCGGTCCGGGGAGCTGTTTTTT	CASSNPGQGRSGELFF
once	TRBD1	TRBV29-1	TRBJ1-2	TGCAGCGTCCGCACAGGGGTGTCCTTTTATGGCTACACCTTC	CSVRTGVSFYGYTF
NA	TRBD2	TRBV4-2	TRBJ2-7	TGTGCCAGCAGCCAGACTAGCGGGAATCCCCCCCACGAGCAGTACTTC	CASSQTSGNPPHEQYF
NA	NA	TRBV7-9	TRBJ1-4	TGTGCCAGCAGCTCCGGACGGAGGGGAAATGAAAAACTGTTTTTT	CASSSGRRGNEKLFF
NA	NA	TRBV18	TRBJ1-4	TGTGCCAGCTCACAAAGTACAGGGCAAAAACTGTTTTTT	CASSQSTGQKLFF
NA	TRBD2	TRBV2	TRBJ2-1	TGTGCCAGCAGTGAAAGTCACGGGACTAGTGGTGAGCAGTTCTTC	CASSESHGTSGEQFF
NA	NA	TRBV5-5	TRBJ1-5	TGTGCCAGCAGCCTACGGACAAACAATCAGCCCCAGCATTTT	CASSLRTNNQPQHF
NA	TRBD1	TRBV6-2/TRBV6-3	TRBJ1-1	TGTGCCAGCAGTGACAGGGGGACGGCTGAAGCTTTCTTT	CASSDRGTAEAFF
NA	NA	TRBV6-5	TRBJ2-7	TGTGCCAGCAGTTACAACGGGGGCTCCTACGAGCAGTACTTC	CASSYNGGSYEQYF
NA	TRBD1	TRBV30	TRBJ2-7	TGTGCCTGGAGTCGTGACAGGGCCAGACCCGAGCAGTACTTC	CAWSRDRARPEQYF
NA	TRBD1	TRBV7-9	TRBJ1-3	TGTGCCAGCTTCGCCTCTGGACAGGAGGGAAACACCATATATTTT	CASFASGQEGNTIYF
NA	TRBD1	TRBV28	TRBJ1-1	TGTGCCAGCAGCCCGACAGGGGGCGCTTTTGGTGTGGTCACTGAAGCTTTCTTT	CASSPTGGAFGVVTEAFF
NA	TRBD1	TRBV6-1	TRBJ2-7	TGTGCCAGCAGTGAAGCATCGGGACAGGGCTCCTACGAGCAGTACTTC	CASSEASGQGSYEQYF
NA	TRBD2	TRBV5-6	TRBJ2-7	TGTGCCAGCAGCTCCTACAAAACTAGCGGGAGGTTCTACGAGCAGTACTTC	CASSSYKTSGRFYEQYF
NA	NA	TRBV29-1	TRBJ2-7	TGCAGCGTTGAGGGCAGGCAGACCTACGAGCAGTACTTC	CSVEGRQTYEQYF
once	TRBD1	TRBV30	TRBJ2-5	TGTGCCTGGAACGCCGGGACAGGGATGGGCGGGACCCAGTACTTC	CAWNAGTGMGGTQYF
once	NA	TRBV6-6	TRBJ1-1	TGTGCCAGCACGATGTTGCAGGAGAACACTGAAGCTTTCTTT	CASTMLQENTEAFF
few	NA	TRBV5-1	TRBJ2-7	TGCGCCAGCAGCTTGAGCAGCGGGTCCACCTACGAGCAGTACTTC	CASSLSSGSTYEQYF
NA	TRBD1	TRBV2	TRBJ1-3	TGTGCCAGCAGTCCGGGACAGGGGGCTGGTGGAAACACCATATATTTT	CASSPGQGAGGNTIYF
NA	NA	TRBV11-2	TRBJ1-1	TGTGCCAGCAGCCCCCAGGATGGGCCCTATTTAGTGAACACTGAAGCTTTCTTT	CASSPQDGPYLVNTEAFF